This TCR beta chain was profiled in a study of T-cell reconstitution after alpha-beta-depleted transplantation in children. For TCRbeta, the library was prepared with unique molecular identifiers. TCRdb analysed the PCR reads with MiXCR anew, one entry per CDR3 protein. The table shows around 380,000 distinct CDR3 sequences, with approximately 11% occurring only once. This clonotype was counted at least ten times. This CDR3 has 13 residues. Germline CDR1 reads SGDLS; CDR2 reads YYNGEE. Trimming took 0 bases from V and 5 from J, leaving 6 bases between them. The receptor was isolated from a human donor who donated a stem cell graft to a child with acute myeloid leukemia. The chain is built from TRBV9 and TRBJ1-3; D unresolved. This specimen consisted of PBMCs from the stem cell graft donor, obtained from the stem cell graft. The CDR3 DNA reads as TGTGCCAGCAGCGTAGCTAGCAGAAACACCATATATTTT. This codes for CASSVASRNTIYF.